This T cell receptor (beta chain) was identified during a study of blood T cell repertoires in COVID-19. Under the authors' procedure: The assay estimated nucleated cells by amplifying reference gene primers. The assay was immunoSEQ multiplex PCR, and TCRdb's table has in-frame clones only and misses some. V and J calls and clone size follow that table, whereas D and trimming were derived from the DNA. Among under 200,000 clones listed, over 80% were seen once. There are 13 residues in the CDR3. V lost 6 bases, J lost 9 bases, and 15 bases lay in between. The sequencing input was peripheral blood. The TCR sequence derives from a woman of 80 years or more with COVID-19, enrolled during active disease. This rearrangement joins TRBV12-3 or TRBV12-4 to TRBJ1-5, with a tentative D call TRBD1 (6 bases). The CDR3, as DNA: TGTGCCAGCAGCCCAAGGGGGGGTGGGCCCCAGCATTTT. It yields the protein CASSPRGGGPQHF.